This TCR beta chain appears in the sequencing data of a study of T cell responses to AZD1222 COVID-19 vaccine. This clone was observed once. The CDR3 has 15 residues. Trimming removed 7 bases from V and 2 bases from J, with 21 bases in between. In germline, CDR1 is SQVTM, CDR2 ANQGSEA. Libraries were prepared by immunoSEQ multiplex PCR; TCRdb keeps only in-frame clonotypes and omits some of them. The sample comprises 95,000 to 110,000 clones, approximately 86% of which are singletons, and roughly 3.3% rests with the top ten. The chain employs TRBV29-1 and TRBJ2-7; maybe TRBD1 (5 bases). This receptor was taken from an adult who received the MenACWY meningococcal vaccine as a control. The sequenced sample was peripheral blood, obtained 28 days after the second dose of the MenACWY control vaccine. CDR3 DNA sequence: TGCAGCGCCAAAGTATCAGGGCCCCGACCCTACGAGCAGTACTTC. It is translated as CSAKVSGPRPYEQYF.